What follows are 2 T cell receptor beta chains derived from one specimen sequenced in a study of cytomegalovirus exposure and HLA in healthy donors. 13 Jbeta primers and 60 Vbeta primers were used for the PCR. The method was immunoSEQ multiplex PCR; TCRdb's version includes in-frame clones alone and lacks a portion of them. Here the sample spans fewer than 90,000 clones, 70% to 80% being singletons. Sequencing was done on a sample of PBMCs. Receptors originate from a woman between 40 and 55 years old in good health and CMV-seropositive.

This clone appeared a single time. The chain joins TRBV6-5 to TRBJ2-1, with 10 positions matching TRBD1. From germline, CDR1 is MNHEY and CDR2 SVGAGI. The CDR3 contains 16 residues. With 2 bases clipped from V and 2 bases from J, the junction kept 3 bases outside the gene matches. The CDR3 sequence is CASSYIGQGAYNEQFF. CDR3 in DNA: TGTGCCAGCAGTTACATCGGACAGGGGGCCTACAATGAGCAGTTCTTC.

The V call is TRBV19, the J call TRBJ2-7; D might be TRBD1 (6 bases). V lost 4 bases, J lost 4 bases, and 17 bases lay in between. The germline V gene encodes CDR1 LNHDA and CDR2 SQIVND (reference sequence). The CDR3 runs 15 residues. The chain's CDR3 is CASSTGDTKLYEQYF. The CDR3 bases are TGTGCCAGTAGTACTGGGGACACCAAATTATACGAGCAGTACTTC.